The 22 T cell receptor beta chains below all came from one sample that was sequenced in a study of early T cells in non-severe SARS-CoV-2 infection. Each CDR3 protein gets one entry after TCRdb re-called the 5' RACE reads with MiXCR. The sample lists about 63,000 distinct CDR3 sequences, approximately 12% occurring once. Sequences were obtained from whole blood. The source is an adult who was a healthcare worker with PCR-confirmed SARS-CoV-2 infection or an uninfected control (not recorded which).

In its sample, this clonotype was seen many times. The V call is TRBV7-6, the J call TRBJ2-3; perhaps TRBD2 as D (6 bases). The CDR3 extends over 17 amino acids. CDR1 is SGHVS, CDR2 FNYEAQ, per germline. V was cut by 5 bases and J by 0 bases, with 18 bases left in between. CDR3 nucleotide sequence: TGTGCCAGCAGCCTAGGAGGTTGGGCGGGGAGCACAGATACGCAGTATTTT. This gives the protein CASSLGGWAGSTDTQYF.

This clonotype was picked up many times. The gene calls are TRBV4-3 and TRBJ2-3, with D hard to call. Trimming removed 0 bases at V and 2 bases at J, with 9 bases between. CDR1 LGHNA and CDR2 YSLEER come from the germline V gene. The CDR3 totals 15 residues. The CDR3 DNA reads TGCGCCAGCAGCCAAGATACGGGCCTCACAGATACGCAGTATTTT. It translates to CASSQDTGLTDTQYF.

In its sample, this clonotype was seen many times. The chain has TRBV5-4 and TRBJ2-7; no reliable D call. Per the germline V gene, CDR1 is SGHNT and CDR2 is YYREEE (reference sequence). Trimming stripped 0 bases from V and 4 bases from J, with 11 bases between. This CDR3 has 14 residues. CDR3 in amino acids: CASSLATGKYEQYF. The CDR3 nucleotides are TGTGCCAGCAGCTTGGCCACCGGAAAGTACGAGCAGTACTTC.

This rearrangement joins TRBV7-3 to TRBJ1-1; TRBD1 is a possible D gene (5 bases). Germline loops: CDR1 SGHTA, CDR2 FQGTGA. With 0 bases removed from V and 5 bases from J, the gap between germline ends came to 7 bases. The CDR3 runs 13 residues. CDR3 sequence: CASSLTGVTEAFF. Written as DNA, the CDR3 is TGTGCCAGCAGCTTAACAGGGGTTACTGAAGCTTTCTTT.

This clonotype was picked up many times. This chain links TRBV24-1 with TRBJ2-5; TRBD1 matches 7 bases. The CDR3 extends over 13 amino acids. The V gene's germline CDR1 is KGHDR and CDR2 SFDVKD. V lost 10 bases to trimming and J lost 5 bases; unmatched junction nucleotides: 9. CDR3 bases: TGTGCCACTAGCGACAGGGCGGAGGAGACCCAGTACTTC. Translating it yields CATSDRAEETQYF.

This clonotype occurred a few times. This rearrangement joins TRBV9 to TRBJ2-2, with a tentative D call TRBD1 (6 bases). The CDR3 loop spans 15 amino acids. Germline V lookup: CDR1 SGDLS, CDR2 YYNGEE. Trimming removed 2 bases from V and 6 bases from J, with 14 bases in between. The CDR3 here is CASSVSGEVPGELFF. CDR3 in DNA: TGTGCCAGCAGCGTCTCAGGGGAAGTCCCCGGGGAGCTGTTTTTT. The full variable domain, with the rest looked up from reference TRBV9 and TRBJ2-2, is DSGVTQTPKHLITATGQRVTLRCSPRSGDLSVYWYQQSLDQGLQFLIQYYNGEERAKGNILERFSAQQFPDLHSELNLSSLELGDSALYFCASSVSGEVPGELFFGEGSRLTVL.

This rearrangement joins TRBV11-2 to TRBJ1-1; no definite D call. This CDR3 spans 14 amino acids. Between the trimmed V and J ends, which lost 1 base and 4 bases, there was a span of 10 bases. Germline CDR1 SGHAT, CDR2 FQNNGV. As DNA, the CDR3 is TGTGCCAGCAGCTTAGCGCCGGGGTTCACTGAAGCTTTCTTT. This translates into CASSLAPGFTEAFF. Combining the CDR3 with reference TRBV11-2 and TRBJ1-1 gives the whole variable domain EAGVAQSPRYKIIEKRQSVAFWCNPISGHATLYWYQQILGQGPKLLIQFQNNGVVDDSQLPKDRFSAERLKGVDSTLKIQPAKLEDSAVYLCASSLAPGFTEAFFGQGTRLTVV.

This rearrangement joins TRBV30 to TRBJ2-2; D remains ambiguous. The ends were cut back, 0 bases at V and 4 bases at J, with 9 bases in the middle. Germline V gene sequence: CDR1 GTSNPN, CDR2 SVGIG (reference sequence). The CDR3 has 14 amino acids. In nucleotides, the CDR3 is TGTGCCTGGAGTGTATGGCAGGTCACCGGGGAGCTGTTTTTT. Encoded protein: CAWSVWQVTGELFF.

This clonotype was recorded a few times. The chain employs TRBV29-1 and TRBJ1-3, with D perhaps matching TRBD1 (5 bases). V lost 2 bases and J 0 bases, leaving 5 bases between the germline ends. The CDR3 runs to 13 residues. The germline V gene has CDR1 SQVTM and CDR2 ANQGSEA. Written as DNA, the CDR3 is TGCAGCGTTGAAACAGGCTCTGGAAACACCATATATTTT. Protein product: CSVETGSGNTIYF.

V is TRBV7-6 and J is TRBJ2-3; D may be TRBD1 (6 bases). This CDR3 is built from 14 residues. CDR1 is SGHVS and CDR2 is FNYEAQ in the germline V gene. V was clipped by 6 bases and J by 6 bases, with 16 bases between them. CDR3 in DNA: TGTGCCAGCAGTTACCAGGGGCCCACGGATACGCAGTATTTT. It specifies CASSYQGPTDTQYF.

This sequence joins TRBV7-2 and TRBJ2-1, with 13 bases fitting TRBD2. Germline-derived CDR1 and CDR2 are SGHTA and FQGNSA. This CDR3 region has 16 residues. The trim removed 1 base at V and 7 bases at J, leaving 4 bases unmatched. The CDR3 loop reads CASSLDGTSGVNEQFF. DNA for the CDR3: TGTGCCAGCAGCTTAGACGGGACTAGCGGGGTAAATGAGCAGTTCTTC.

This clonotype appeared many times. This chain connects TRBV18 to TRBJ1-2; maybe TRBD1 (5 bases). Looked up from germline, CDR1 is KGHSH and CDR2 is LQKENI. The V end was cut by 6 bases, the J end by 0 bases, with 11 bases between. The CDR3 runs to 14 residues. CDR3 sequence reads: CASSRTGANYGYTF. CDR3 nucleotides: TGTGCCAGCTCCCGGACGGGGGCTAACTATGGCTACACCTTC.

About this clonotype: A much larger clone is a single base away; this may be a read error. The V call is TRBV20-1, the J call TRBJ2-7; no firm D call. CDR1 and CDR2 from the germline V gene are DFQATT and SNEGSKA (reference sequence). CDR3 length equals 13 residues. The ends were cut back, 3 bases at V and 2 bases at J, with 11 bases in the middle. The CDR3 is CSASVGCPYEQYF. In DNA, the CDR3 is TGCAGTGCTAGCGTTGGCTGCCCCTACGAGCAGTACTTC.

The sample holds many counts of this clonotype. CDR3 DNA sequence: TGCGCCAGCAGCTTTACGGGGACGTACGAGCAGTACTTC. Protein: CASSFTGTYEQYF. This rearrangement joins TRBV5-1 to TRBJ2-7; D possibly matches TRBD1 or TRBD2 (5 bases each). From germline, CDR1 is SGHRS and CDR2 YFSETQ. V was trimmed by 2 bases and J by 4 bases, leaving 10 bases between them. This CDR3 region has 13 residues.

This chain joins TRBV29-1 and TRBJ1-2; 7 bases match TRBD1. The CDR3 is 11 amino acids. The V and J ends lost 5 bases and 3 bases, in that order; junction bases with no gene match: 0. Germline V CDR1 and CDR2: SQVTM, ANQGSEA. CDR3 protein: CSVTGDYGYTF. CDR3 DNA: TGCAGCGTTACAGGGGACTATGGCTACACCTTC.

This chain connects TRBV20-1 to TRBJ1-2, with 9 bases matching TRBD1. Losses at the gene ends were 5 bases for V and 4 bases for J; bases not matched to a gene: 2. CDR3 length: 12 amino acids. The germline CDR1 and CDR2 sequences are DFQATT and SNEGSKA (reference sequence). In DNA, the CDR3 is TGCAGTGCTCCGACAGGGGGCTATGGCTACACCTTC. It encodes CSAPTGGYGYTF.

This clonotype was seen ten or more times. The chain has TRBV30 and TRBJ1-5, with D unresolved. Germline V gene sequence: CDR1 GTSNPN, CDR2 SVGIG (reference sequence). The CDR3 consists of 15 residues. V was trimmed by 5 bases and J by 0 bases, leaving 14 bases between them. CDR3: CAWSQGRNSNQPQHF. The DNA for the CDR3 is TGTGCCTGGTCTCAAGGAAGAAATAGCAATCAGCCCCAGCATTTT.

The table lists this clonotype with many counts. This rearrangement joins TRBV3-1 to TRBJ1-3; D gene unclear. CDR1 is LGHDT, CDR2 YNNKEL, per germline (reference sequence). The V gene lost 0 bases and the J gene lost 0 bases, with 9 bases spanning the gap. The CDR3 has 16 amino acids. The CDR3 loop is CASSQDLRSSGNTIYF. The CDR3 region has the DNA TGTGCCAGCAGCCAAGATCTACGGAGCTCTGGAAACACCATATATTTT.

There are many counts of this clonotype. The CDR3 loop reads CASSLAGQGRDTQYF. CDR3 bases: TGTGCCAGCAGCTTGGCCGGGCAGGGGAGAGATACGCAGTATTTT. The V call is TRBV5-4, the J call TRBJ2-3; possibly TRBD1 for D (6 bases). Trimming stripped 0 bases from V and 5 bases from J, with 13 bases between. The germline V gene encodes CDR1 SGHNT and CDR2 YYREEE (reference sequence). CDR3 length: 15 amino acids.

This clonotype was recorded many times. This rearrangement joins TRBV27 to TRBJ1-6; a weak D match, TRBD1 (5 bases). Trimming took 3 bases from V and 7 from J, leaving 13 bases between them. In germline, CDR1 is MNHEY, CDR2 SMNVEV (reference sequence). The CDR3 length is 15 residues. In DNA, the CDR3 is TGTGCCAGCAGTTTCGGTGGGACGGGGAATTCACCCCTCCACTTT. This sequence encodes CASSFGGTGNSPLHF.

This clonotype was picked up many times. The chain links TRBV7-2 to TRBJ1-3, with D possibly TRBD1 on 5 matching bases. The CDR3 spans 14 residues. Trimming left V 7 bases short and J 0 bases short, with 10 bases between. CDR1 and CDR2 from the germline V gene are SGHTA and FQGNSA. CDR3 protein: CASKRDRSGNTIYF. CDR3 sequence (DNA): TGTGCCAGCAAGAGGGACCGCTCTGGAAACACCATATATTTT.

The chain carries TRBV6-1 and TRBJ1-2; 7 bases are a match to TRBD1. Germline trimming cut 6 bases from V and 2 bases from J; bases unmatched to any gene: 12. From germline, CDR1 is MNHNS and CDR2 SASEGT. The CDR3 is 16 residues long. The CDR3 DNA is TGTGCCAGCAGCCCTACTCTTACACAGGGGAACTATGGCTACACCTTC. This gives the protein CASSPTLTQGNYGYTF.